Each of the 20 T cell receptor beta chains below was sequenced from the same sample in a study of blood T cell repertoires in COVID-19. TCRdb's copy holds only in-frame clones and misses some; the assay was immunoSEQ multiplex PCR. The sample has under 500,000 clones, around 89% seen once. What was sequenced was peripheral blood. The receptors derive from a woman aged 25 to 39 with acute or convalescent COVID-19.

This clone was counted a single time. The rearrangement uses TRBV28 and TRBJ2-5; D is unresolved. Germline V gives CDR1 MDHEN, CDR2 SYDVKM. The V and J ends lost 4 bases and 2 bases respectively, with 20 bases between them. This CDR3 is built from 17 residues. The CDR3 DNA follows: TGTGCCAGCAGTTCGCCCTTCCCGGAGCGCGGACAAGAGACCCAGTACTTC. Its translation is CASSSPFPERGQETQYF.

The CDR3 sequence: CASSSSSGESTDTQYF. CDR3 coding DNA: TGTGCCAGCAGCTCCTCTAGCGGGGAGAGCACAGATACGCAGTATTTT. This chain links TRBV9 with TRBJ2-3, with 9 positions matching TRBD2. J was trimmed by 0 bases and V by 4 bases; bases with no gene match: 6. The CDR3 is 16 residues long. Germline assignment: CDR1 SGDLS and CDR2 YYNGEE.

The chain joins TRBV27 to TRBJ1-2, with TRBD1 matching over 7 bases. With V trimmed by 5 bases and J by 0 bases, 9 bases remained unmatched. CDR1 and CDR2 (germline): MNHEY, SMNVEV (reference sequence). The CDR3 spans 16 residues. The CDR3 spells CASSPLDRIANYGYTF. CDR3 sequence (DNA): TGTGCCAGCAGTCCCCTGGACAGGATAGCTAACTATGGCTACACCTTC.

The CDR3 region has the DNA TGTGCCAGCAGCCCCCGGGGGGGTGCAGTTAGTGGCTACACCTTC. It is translated as CASSPRGGAVSGYTF. The chain couples TRBV5-5 to TRBJ1-2; tentative D call: TRBD1 (5 bases). This CDR3 spans 15 amino acids. Trimming removed 4 bases from V and 7 bases from J, with 20 bases in between. The germline gives CDR1 SGHKS, CDR2 YYEKEE (reference sequence).

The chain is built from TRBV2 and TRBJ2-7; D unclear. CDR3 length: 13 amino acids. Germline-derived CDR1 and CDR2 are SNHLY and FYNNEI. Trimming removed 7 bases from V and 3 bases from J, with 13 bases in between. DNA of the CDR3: TGTGCCAGCAAGAACCAGGTCCTCTACGAGCAGTACTTC. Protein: CASKNQVLYEQYF. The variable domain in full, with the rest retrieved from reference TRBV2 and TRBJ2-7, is EPEVTQTPSHQVTQMGQEVILRCVPISNHLYFYWYRQILGQKVEFLVSFYNNEISEKSEIFDDQFSVERPDGSNFTLKIRSTKLEDSAMYFCASKNQVLYEQYFGPGTRLTVT.

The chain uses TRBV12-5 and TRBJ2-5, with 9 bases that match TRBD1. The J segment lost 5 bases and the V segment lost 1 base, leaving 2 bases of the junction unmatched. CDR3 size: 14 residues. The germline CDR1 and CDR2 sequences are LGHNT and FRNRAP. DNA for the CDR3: TGTGCTAGTGGTTTGGGAGGACAGGGGGAGACCCAGTACTTC. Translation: CASGLGGQGETQYF.

The DNA for the CDR3 is TGTGCCAGCAGCTTAGCGGTTAGGGGTTCCGATACGCAGTATTTT. It translates to CASSLAVRGSDTQYF. The chain is built from TRBV7-6 and TRBJ2-3, with D possibly TRBD1 on 5 matching bases. This CDR3 is built from 15 residues. V lost 0 bases and J lost 6, with 13 bases in between. Germline assignment: CDR1 SGHVS and CDR2 FNYEAQ.

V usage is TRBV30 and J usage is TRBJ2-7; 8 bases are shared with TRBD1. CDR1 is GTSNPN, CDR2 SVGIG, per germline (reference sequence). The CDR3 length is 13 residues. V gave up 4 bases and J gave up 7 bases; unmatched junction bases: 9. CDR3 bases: TGTGCCTGGACGAGTCAGGGGGCGCGGGAGCAGTACTTC. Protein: CAWTSQGAREQYF.

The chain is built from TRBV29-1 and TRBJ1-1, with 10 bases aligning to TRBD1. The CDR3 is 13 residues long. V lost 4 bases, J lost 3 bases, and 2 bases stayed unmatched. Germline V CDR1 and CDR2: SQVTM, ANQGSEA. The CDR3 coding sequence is TGCAGCGTTGGGGACAGGGGCTACACTGAAGCTTTCTTT. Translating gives CSVGDRGYTEAFF.

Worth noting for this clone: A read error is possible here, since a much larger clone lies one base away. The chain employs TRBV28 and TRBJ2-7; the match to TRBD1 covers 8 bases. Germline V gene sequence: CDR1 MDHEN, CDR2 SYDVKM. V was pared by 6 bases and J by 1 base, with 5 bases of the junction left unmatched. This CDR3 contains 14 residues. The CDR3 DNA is TGTGCCAGCAGCTGGACAGGGTCGTCCTACGAGCAGTACTTC. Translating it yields CASSWTGSSYEQYF.

CDR3 nucleotides: TGTGCCAGCAGCTACAGGGGCATAACTGGAAACACCATATATTTT. It translates to CASSYRGITGNTIYF. This chain uses TRBV5-6 with TRBJ1-3, with 7 bases matching TRBD1. Trimming removed 3 bases from V and 2 bases from J; junction bases left unmatched: 5. Germline V gives CDR1 SGHDT, CDR2 YYEEEE. CDR3 length: 15 residues.

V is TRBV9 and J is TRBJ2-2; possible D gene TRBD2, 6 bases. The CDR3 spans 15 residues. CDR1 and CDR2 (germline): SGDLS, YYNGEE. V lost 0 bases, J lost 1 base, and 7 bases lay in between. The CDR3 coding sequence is TGTGCCAGCAGCGTAGGCGGGAAGAACACCGGGGAGCTGTTTTTT. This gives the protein CASSVGGKNTGELFF.

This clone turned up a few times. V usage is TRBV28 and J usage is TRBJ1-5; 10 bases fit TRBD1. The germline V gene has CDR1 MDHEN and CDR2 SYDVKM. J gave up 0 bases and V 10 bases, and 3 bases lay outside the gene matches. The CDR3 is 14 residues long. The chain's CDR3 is CATWTGGSNQPQHF. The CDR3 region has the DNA TGTGCCACCTGGACAGGGGGTAGCAATCAGCCCCAGCATTTT. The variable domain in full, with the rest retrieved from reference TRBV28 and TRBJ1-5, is DVKVTQSSRYLVKRTGEKVFLECVQDMDHENMFWYRQDPGLGLRLIYFSYDVKMKEKGDIPEGYSVSREKKERFSLILESASTNQTSMYLCATWTGGSNQPQHFGDGTRLSIL.

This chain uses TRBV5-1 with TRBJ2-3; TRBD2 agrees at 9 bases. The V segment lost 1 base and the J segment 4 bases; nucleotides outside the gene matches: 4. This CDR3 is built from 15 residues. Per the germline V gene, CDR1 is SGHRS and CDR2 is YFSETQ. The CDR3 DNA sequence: TGCGCCAGCAGCTTGAGCCTAGCGGGGTCAGATACGCAGTATTTT. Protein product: CASSLSLAGSDTQYF.

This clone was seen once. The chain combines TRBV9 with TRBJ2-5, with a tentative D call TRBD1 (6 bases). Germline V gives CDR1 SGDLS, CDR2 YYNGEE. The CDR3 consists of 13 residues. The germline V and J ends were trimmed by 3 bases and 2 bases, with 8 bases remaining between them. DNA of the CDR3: TGTGCCAGCAGCGCACAGGGTCAAGAGACCCAGTACTTC. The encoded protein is CASSAQGQETQYF.

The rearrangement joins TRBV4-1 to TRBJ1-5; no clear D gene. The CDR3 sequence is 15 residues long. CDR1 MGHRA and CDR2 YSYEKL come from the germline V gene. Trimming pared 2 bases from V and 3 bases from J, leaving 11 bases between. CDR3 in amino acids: CASSQYQVANQPQHF. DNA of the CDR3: TGCGCCAGCAGCCAATACCAGGTGGCCAATCAGCCCCAGCATTTT.

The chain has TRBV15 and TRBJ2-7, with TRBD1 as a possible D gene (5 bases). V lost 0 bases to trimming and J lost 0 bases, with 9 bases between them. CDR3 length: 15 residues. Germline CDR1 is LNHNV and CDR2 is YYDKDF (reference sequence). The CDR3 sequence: CATSRDRQISYEQYF. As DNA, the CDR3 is TGTGCCACCAGCAGAGATAGACAGATCTCCTACGAGCAGTACTTC.

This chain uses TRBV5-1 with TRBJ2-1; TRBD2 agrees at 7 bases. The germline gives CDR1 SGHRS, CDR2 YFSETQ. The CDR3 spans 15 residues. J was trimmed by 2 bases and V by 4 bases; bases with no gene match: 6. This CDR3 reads CASSVTSRTYNEQFF. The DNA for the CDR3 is TGCGCCAGCAGCGTGACTAGCAGGACCTACAATGAGCAGTTCTTC.

The CDR3 coding sequence is TGTGCCAGCAGCGTGACAGGGGCTAACACTGAAGCTTTCTTT. Its protein is CASSVTGANTEAFF. The chain recombines TRBV5-4 with TRBJ1-1; TRBD1 matches 8 bases. V shed 4 bases, J shed 2 bases, and the junction held 4 bases outside the gene matches. Looked up from germline, CDR1 is SGHNT and CDR2 is YYREEE (reference sequence). The CDR3 contains 14 residues.

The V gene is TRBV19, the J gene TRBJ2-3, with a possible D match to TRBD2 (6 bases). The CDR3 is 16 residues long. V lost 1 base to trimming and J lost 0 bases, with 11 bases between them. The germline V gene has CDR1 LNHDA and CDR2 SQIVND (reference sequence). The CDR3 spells CASSIGTSPSTDTQYF. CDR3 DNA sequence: TGTGCCAGTAGTATAGGTACTAGCCCAAGCACAGATACGCAGTATTTT.